This T cell receptor beta chain was recovered during a study of CD8+ T cells in alopecia areata. Study outcomes and limitations: Scalp sample sequencing also detects resident alphabeta T cells of normal skin. Lesional scalp, especially alopecia totalis/universalis, showed higher clonality than normal scalp.

Collected material from alopecia areata patients comprised lesional scalp punch biopsies and peripheral blood. Note on this clone: As yet, its antigen is unknown.

Sequencing templates came from extracted RNA that was reverse transcribed into cDNA. Libraries were prepared by immunoSEQ multiplex PCR; TCRdb keeps only in-frame clonotypes and omits some of them. The sample lists about 250,000 clones; 67% were seen once. The sample in question was CD4+ T cells sorted from blood, obtained at week 0. This sequence was found in a human donor with alopecia areata.

The CDR3 sequence is CASSLGQDYNEQFF. The CDR3 bases are TGCGCCAGCAGCTTGGGACAGGACTACAATGAGCAGTTCTTC. The chain recombines TRBV5-1 with TRBJ2-1; D perhaps matches TRBD1 (6 bases). Trimming removed 0 bases from V and 3 bases from J, with 7 bases in between. The CDR3 runs 14 residues. CDR1 is SGHRS and CDR2 is YFSETQ in the germline V gene. The full variable domain, completed using reference TRBV5-1 and TRBJ2-1, is KAGVTQTPRYLIKTRGQQVTLSCSPISGHRSVSWYQQTPGQGLQFLFEYFSETQRNKGNFPGRFSGRQFSNSRSEMNVSTLELGDSALYLCASSLGQDYNEQFFGPGTRLTVL.